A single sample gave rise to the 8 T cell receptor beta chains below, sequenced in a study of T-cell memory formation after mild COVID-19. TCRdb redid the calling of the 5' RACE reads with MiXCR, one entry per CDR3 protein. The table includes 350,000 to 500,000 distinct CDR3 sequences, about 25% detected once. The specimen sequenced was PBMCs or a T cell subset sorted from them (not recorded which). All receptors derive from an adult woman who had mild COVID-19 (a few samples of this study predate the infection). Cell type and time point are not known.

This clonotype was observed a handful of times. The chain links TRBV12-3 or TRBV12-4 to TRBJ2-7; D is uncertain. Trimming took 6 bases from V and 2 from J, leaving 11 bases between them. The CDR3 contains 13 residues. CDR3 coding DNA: TGTGCCAGCAGCCAAGCCGGTCCCTACGAGCAGTACTTC. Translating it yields CASSQAGPYEQYF.

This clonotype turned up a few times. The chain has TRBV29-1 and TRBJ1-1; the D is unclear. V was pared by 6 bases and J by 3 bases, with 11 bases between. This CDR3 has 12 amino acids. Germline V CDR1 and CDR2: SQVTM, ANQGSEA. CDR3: CSVRSGDTEAFF. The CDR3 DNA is TGCAGCGTCCGCAGCGGGGACACTGAAGCTTTCTTT.

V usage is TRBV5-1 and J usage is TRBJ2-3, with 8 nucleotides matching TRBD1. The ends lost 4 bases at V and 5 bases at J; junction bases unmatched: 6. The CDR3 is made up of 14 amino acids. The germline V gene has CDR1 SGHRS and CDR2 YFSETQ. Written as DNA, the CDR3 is TGCGCCAGCAGCACTCAGGGGGCGCAAGATACGCAGTATTTT. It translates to CASSTQGAQDTQYF. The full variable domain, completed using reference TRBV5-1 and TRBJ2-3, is KAGVTQTPRYLIKTRGQQVTLSCSPISGHRSVSWYQQTPGQGLQFLFEYFSETQRNKGNFPGRFSGRQFSNSRSEMNVSTLELGDSALYLCASSTQGAQDTQYFGPGTRLTVL.

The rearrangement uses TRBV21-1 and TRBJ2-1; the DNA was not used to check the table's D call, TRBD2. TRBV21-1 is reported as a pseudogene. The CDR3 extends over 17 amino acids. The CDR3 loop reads CASSITRTSGTYGEQFF. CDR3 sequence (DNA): TGTGCCAGCAGCATTACTAGGACTAGCGGGACCTATGGTGAGCAGTTCTTC.

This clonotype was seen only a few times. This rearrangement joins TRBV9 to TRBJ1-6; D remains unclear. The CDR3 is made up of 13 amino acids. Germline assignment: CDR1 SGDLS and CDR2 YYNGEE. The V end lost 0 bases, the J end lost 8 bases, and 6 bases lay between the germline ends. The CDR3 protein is CASSVVADSPLHF. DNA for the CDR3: TGTGCCAGCAGCGTAGTTGCTGATTCACCCCTCCACTTT.

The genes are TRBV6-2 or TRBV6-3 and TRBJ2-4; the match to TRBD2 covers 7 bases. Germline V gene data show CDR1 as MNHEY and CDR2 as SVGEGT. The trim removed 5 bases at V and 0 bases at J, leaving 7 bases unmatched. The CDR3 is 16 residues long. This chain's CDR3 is CASSKAIAGAKNIQYF. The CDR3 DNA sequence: TGTGCCAGCAGTAAGGCAATAGCGGGAGCCAAAAACATTCAGTACTTC.

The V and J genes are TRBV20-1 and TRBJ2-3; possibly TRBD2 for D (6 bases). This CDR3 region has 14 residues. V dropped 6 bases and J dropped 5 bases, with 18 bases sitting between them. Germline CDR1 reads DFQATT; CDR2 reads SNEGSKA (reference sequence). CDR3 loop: CSAAPPGVEDTQYF. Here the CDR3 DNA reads TGCAGTGCCGCGCCCCCGGGGGTGGAAGATACGCAGTATTTT.

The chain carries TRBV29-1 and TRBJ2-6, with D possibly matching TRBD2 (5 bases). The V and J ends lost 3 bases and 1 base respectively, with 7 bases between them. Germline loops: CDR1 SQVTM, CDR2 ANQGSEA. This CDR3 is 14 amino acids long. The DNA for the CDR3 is TGCAGCGTTGACGGGGAGTCTGGGGCCAACGTCCTGACTTTC. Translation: CSVDGESGANVLTF.